This TCR beta chain originates from a study of blood T cell repertoires in COVID-19. CDR1 and CDR2 from the germline V gene are SNHLY and FYNNEI. The CDR3 is made up of 11 amino acids. Trimming pared 10 bases from V and 8 bases from J, leaving 14 bases between. Profiled with immunoSEQ multiplex PCR; TCRdb holds only in-frame clones, not every one. The table records 95,000 to 100,000 clones, roughly nine tenths of them present only once. The sequenced sample consisted of peripheral blood. The chain combines TRBV2 with TRBJ1-2, with D hard to call. This sequence originates from a man aged 45-60 years with acute or convalescent COVID-19. The CDR3 DNA follows: TGTGCCATCTCCGCTGGGAGGGGCTACACCTTC. Protein: CAISAGRGYTF.